The present entry profiles one T cell receptor beta chain with its context. Its antigen remains unidentified. The data were obtained in a study of CD8 T cells in ankylosing spondylitis. Study results and caveats: In ankylosing spondylitis blood, a motif of seven or eight highly homologous TCR beta variants appeared characteristic.

CDR3 length: 16 amino acids. Trimming took 5 bases from V and 1 from J, leaving 16 bases between them. CDR1 is SGHRS and CDR2 is YFSETQ in the germline V gene. One entry per CDR3 protein, called by TCRdb with MiXCR from the 5' RACE reads. The data contain a few hundred thousand distinct CDR3 sequences, 6.5% to 10% of them singletons. The receptor comes from a male donor with ankylosing spondylitis. Sequencing was carried out using blood, either unsorted or a sorted T cell fraction (not recorded which). The chain carries TRBV5-1 and TRBJ2-1; tentatively, D is TRBD2 (6 bases). The CDR3 coding sequence is TGCGCCAGCAGGCCCCCCGGGAGAGAATCCTACAATGAGCAGTTCTTC. This encodes CASRPPGRESYNEQFF.